The T cell receptor beta chain described here comes from a study of T cell responses to AZD1222 COVID-19 vaccine. Study-wide context: Pooled together were second doses at about 4 or about 12 weeks. General observations from the study: Spike as a whole was targeted by vaccine-associated CD4 TCRs, dominant at 160-218 and 743-854. Without day 14 samples, only post-peak T cell repertoires were studied.

This CDR3 has 13 amino acids. TCRdb's copy holds only in-frame clones and misses some; the assay was immunoSEQ multiplex PCR. This sample has 110,000 or so clones, with approximately 85% found just once. About this clone: Its antigen is still unknown.

The starting material was peripheral blood, obtained on day 0 of AZD1222 vaccination. This clonotype was sampled from an adult in good health. V usage is TRBV21-1 and J usage is TRBJ1-5. TRBV21-1 has pseudogene status. The CDR3 sequence is CASRAGIRQPQHF. The CDR3 DNA reads as TGTGCCAGCAGGGCGGGGATACGCCAGCCCCAGCATTTT.